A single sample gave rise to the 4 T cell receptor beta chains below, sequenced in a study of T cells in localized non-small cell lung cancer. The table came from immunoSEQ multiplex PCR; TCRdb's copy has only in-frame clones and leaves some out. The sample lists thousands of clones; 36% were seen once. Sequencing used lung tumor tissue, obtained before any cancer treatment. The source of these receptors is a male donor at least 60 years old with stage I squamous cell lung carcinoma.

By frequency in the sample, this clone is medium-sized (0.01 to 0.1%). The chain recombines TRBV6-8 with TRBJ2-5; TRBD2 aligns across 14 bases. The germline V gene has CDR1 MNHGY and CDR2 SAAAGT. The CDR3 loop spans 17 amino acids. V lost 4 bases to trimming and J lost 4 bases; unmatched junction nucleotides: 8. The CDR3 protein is CASSFLGLAGEGETQYF. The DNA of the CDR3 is TGTGCCAGCAGTTTTCTGGGACTAGCGGGAGAAGGAGAGACCCAGTACTTC.

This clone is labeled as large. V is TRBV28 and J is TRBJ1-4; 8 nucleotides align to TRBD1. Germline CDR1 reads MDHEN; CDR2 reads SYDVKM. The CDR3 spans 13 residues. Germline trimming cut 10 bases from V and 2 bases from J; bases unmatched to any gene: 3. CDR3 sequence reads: CAIRQGTNEKLFF. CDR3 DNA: TGTGCCATTCGACAGGGGACTAATGAAAAACTGTTTTTT.

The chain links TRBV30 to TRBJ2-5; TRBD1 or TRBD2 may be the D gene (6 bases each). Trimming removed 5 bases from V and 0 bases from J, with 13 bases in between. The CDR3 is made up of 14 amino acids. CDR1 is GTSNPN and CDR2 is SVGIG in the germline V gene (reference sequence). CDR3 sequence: CAWVAGHNQETQYF. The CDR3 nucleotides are TGTGCCTGGGTGGCGGGACATAACCAAGAGACCCAGTACTTC.

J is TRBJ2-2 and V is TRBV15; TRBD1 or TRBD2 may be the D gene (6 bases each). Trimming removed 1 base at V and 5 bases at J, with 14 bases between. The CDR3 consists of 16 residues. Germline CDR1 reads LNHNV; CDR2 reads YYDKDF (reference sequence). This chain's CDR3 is CATSRGGRGGTGELFF. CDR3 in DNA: TGTGCCACCAGCAGAGGGGGCAGGGGAGGAACCGGGGAGCTGTTTTTT. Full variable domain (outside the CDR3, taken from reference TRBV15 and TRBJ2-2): DAMVIQNPRYQVTQFGKPVTLSCSQTLNHNVMYWYQQKSSQAPKLLFHYYDKDFNNEADTPDNFQSRRPNTSFCFLDIRSPGLGDTAMYLCATSRGGRGGTGELFFGEGSRLTVL.